Given below is one TCR beta chain in context. What this receptor recognizes is not known. Base quality data are lacking; no much larger clone is found one base away. The data were taken from a study of blood T cell repertoires in COVID-19 (dated by TCRdb to between 2020 and 2021). Background for the entire study: Collaborator samples came from the United States, Italy and Spain and covered acute and convalescent phases of COVID-19. The prospective study material was composed of cDNA or gDNA derived from T cells, B-cell-depleted T cells, or PBMCs. The dataset comprised deeply sampled blood TCRbeta repertoires from subjects exposed to, actively infected with, or recovered from COVID-19. The repertoires were made available in a free public database intended to serve as a resource for research on the immune response to SARS-CoV-2. The samples were drawn from two sources: the first 160 participants of the ongoing ImmuneRACE study, and 1,254 subjects contributed by 6 global collaborators. Nearly every sample came with metadata listing a de-identified subject ID, COVID-19 status, age in years and sex. Where HLA class I and class II types were available, the types were taken from metadata supplied by the sample provider, not from assay-based typing.

Broad study findings and their caveats: Clinical and demographic metadata were provided uncurated, with the amount varying by source and participant.

Inclusive of the bounding cysteine and phenylalanine, the CDR3 is 17 residues long. This entry keeps only the CDR3 DNA: 51 bases, framed from base 1. Germline trimming: 0 bases from V, 10 bases from J; junction bases outside gene matches: 11. The germline V gene supplies CDR1 WSHSY and CDR2 SAAADI. One collaborating source in Seattle enrolled patients while the patients were actively infected and followed the patients over time throughout the course of disease. Whole blood was collected in K2EDTA tubes by collaborating institutions according to the institutions' own protocols. For TCRbeta analysis, collaborator samples were shipped as frozen whole blood, as isolated PBMCs, or as DNA extracted from either sample type. TCRbeta CDR3 regions were amplified from genomic DNA by means of the immunoSEQ Assay, a bias-controlled multiplex PCR. In the paper's pipeline: The number of nucleated cells in each sample was estimated by amplification of reference gene primers within the assay. To quantify the absolute abundance of each unique TCRbeta CDR3 rearrangement, sequence reads were collapsed and filtered. Productive Simpson clonality was computed per sample as the square root of Simpson's diversity index over productive rearrangements. TCRdb stores this immuneACCESS table with in-frame sequences only. Part of the clones is absent; in the studies checked, under half of the shortfall reflects unresolved V genes, and no reason is known for the rest. V and J calls and clone size are given by that table; D and trimming were obtained from the DNA. The table for this sample lists 220,000 or so clones; roughly 86% of them were counted only once. The ten largest clones represent around 9.6% of the sample.

This receptor was identified in a woman aged 45-59 years with COVID-19, enrolled during active disease. The sequenced sample consisted of peripheral blood. This chain joins TRBV10-2 to TRBJ2-1; a stretch of 11 junction bases matches TRBD2. The nucleotides read TGCGCCAGCAGTGAGTCTAGCGGGGGGGCCAGAACGTACGAGCAGTTCTTC. It translates as CASSESSGGARTYEQFF.